Listed below are T cell receptor beta chains from one sample, sequenced in a study of T cells expressing NK-cell markers. No DNA is given; TCRdb re-called the 5' RACE reads and lists each CDR3 protein once. Here the sample table reports 400,000 to 500,000 distinct CDR3 sequences. The specimen was blood T cells: a sorted CD56 or NKG2C T cell subset, CD4+ or CD8+ T cells, or bulk PBMC T cells (not recorded which). All receptors derive from a woman aged 18-69 years in good health. The CDR3 runs from the conserved cysteine through the conserved F or W. Fields, in order: J gene, V gene, CDR3 protein.

TRBJ2-2 | TRBV2 | CASSDQGPTGELFF
TRBJ1-6 | TRBV7-9 | CASSLVGQVSNSPLHF
TRBJ2-1 | TRBV7-9 | CASSLRLAGENEQFF
TRBJ2-5 | TRBV3-1 | CASSQDYGAGGRQETQYF
TRBJ2-1 | TRBV20-1 | CSAPTVRSEFF
TRBJ1-5 | TRBV30 | CAWSAGSNQPQHF
TRBJ2-3 | TRBV7-8 | CASSTGIAESWEDTQYF
TRBJ2-2 | TRBV12-3/TRBV12-4 | CASDGSHTGELFF
TRBJ2-3 | TRBV29-1 | CSVVVRGRDTQYF
TRBJ2-3 | TRBV5-1 | CASSPPREDTQYF
TRBJ2-1 | TRBV30 | CAWTPPIGLAGGVQFF
TRBJ1-3 | TRBV6-2/TRBV6-3 | CASSGHQNSGNTIYF
TRBJ1-5 | TRBV20-1 | CSARMSGNSNQPQHF
TRBJ2-1 | TRBV29-1 | CSVEGVGGGTYNEQFF
TRBJ2-1 | TRBV9 | CASSTSGLYNEQFF
TRBJ2-1 | TRBV28 | CASSFRLAAPYNEQFF
TRBJ2-1 | TRBV29-1 | CSVGRLAGINEQFF
TRBJ2-7 | TRBV11-2 | CASSLDIAGAYEQYF
TRBJ1-1 | TRBV27 | CATSDRGGTEAFF